This is a list of T cell receptor beta chains from one sample in a study of human T cells and chemical hapten exposure. TCRdb passed the RACE reads through MiXCR, listing each CDR3 protein once. Among about 260,000 distinct CDR3 sequences listed, 7.5% to 9% were seen once. Sequencing used whole blood, obtained in connection with sensitization to the hapten diphenylcyclopropenone (DPC). The receptors stem from a woman aged 40-49 years with alopecia areata. Some clones in this sample may be carry-over from other donors' samples. Both conserved end residues are part of each CDR3. A D gene is named only where the DNA matches it firmly. Size is stated for part of the rows, as once, few or many counts, or as a class when the clone is expanded.

v_call: TRBV7-3
clone_size: many
cdr3_length: 14
j_call: TRBJ1-2
d_call: -
cdr3_aa: CASSPPDSNYGYTF

v_call: TRBV28
clone_size: -
cdr3_length: 14
j_call: TRBJ1-2
d_call: TRBD1
cdr3_aa: CASSNRGNDFGYTF

v_call: TRBV28
clone_size: many
cdr3_length: 14
j_call: TRBJ2-5
d_call: -
cdr3_aa: CASSLRGGGETQYF

v_call: TRBV7-9
clone_size: -
cdr3_length: 16
j_call: TRBJ1-1
d_call: -
cdr3_aa: CASSSSMGRMNTEAFF

v_call: TRBV10-3
clone_size: -
cdr3_length: 13
j_call: TRBJ2-1
d_call: TRBD1
cdr3_aa: CATSGTGGHEQFF

v_call: TRBV28
clone_size: -
cdr3_length: 16
j_call: TRBJ2-5
d_call: TRBD2
cdr3_aa: CASSWGPAGTQETQYF

v_call: TRBV7-9
clone_size: many
cdr3_length: 16
j_call: TRBJ1-3
d_call: -
cdr3_aa: CASSRLDGRSGNTIYF

v_call: TRBV6-2/TRBV6-3
clone_size: many
cdr3_length: 15
j_call: TRBJ2-1
d_call: TRBD2
cdr3_aa: CASTRGTSGYNEQFF

v_call: TRBV28
clone_size: many
cdr3_length: 14
j_call: TRBJ2-7
d_call: -
cdr3_aa: CASSGTLLVSEQYF

v_call: TRBV20-1
clone_size: -
cdr3_length: 14
j_call: TRBJ2-1
d_call: TRBD2
cdr3_aa: CSARKLAGYNEQFF

v_call: TRBV6-2/TRBV6-3
clone_size: few
cdr3_length: 15
j_call: TRBJ2-3
d_call: TRBD2
cdr3_aa: CASSWGGRPADTQYF

v_call: TRBV6-2/TRBV6-3
clone_size: few
cdr3_length: 14
j_call: TRBJ1-1
d_call: -
cdr3_aa: CASSLAGWNTEAFF

v_call: TRBV6-5
clone_size: few
cdr3_length: 15
j_call: TRBJ2-7
d_call: TRBD2
cdr3_aa: CASTSPGTSGYEQYF

v_call: TRBV4-3
clone_size: few
cdr3_length: 16
j_call: TRBJ2-1
d_call: TRBD1
cdr3_aa: CASSQSGDRVYNEQFF

v_call: TRBV20-1
clone_size: few
cdr3_length: 14
j_call: TRBJ2-1
d_call: TRBD1
cdr3_aa: CSATGDRGYNEQFF

v_call: TRBV7-9
clone_size: few
cdr3_length: 15
j_call: TRBJ2-1
d_call: -
cdr3_aa: CASSQGGTPGDEQFF

v_call: TRBV7-9
clone_size: many
cdr3_length: 15
j_call: TRBJ2-7
d_call: -
cdr3_aa: CASSLESGRTYEQYF

v_call: TRBV5-1
clone_size: -
cdr3_length: 15
j_call: TRBJ2-1
d_call: -
cdr3_aa: CASSLGPPGNNEQFF

v_call: TRBV15
clone_size: few
cdr3_length: 16
j_call: TRBJ1-6
d_call: -
cdr3_aa: CATSRGEGQGSSPLHF

v_call: TRBV28
clone_size: -
cdr3_length: 16
j_call: TRBJ2-3
d_call: TRBD1
cdr3_aa: CASSLQTGGFTDTQYF

v_call: TRBV9
clone_size: many
cdr3_length: 18
j_call: TRBJ2-1
d_call: TRBD2
cdr3_aa: CASSVGGTGTSDYNEQFF

v_call: TRBV7-2
clone_size: few
cdr3_length: 17
j_call: TRBJ2-1
d_call: TRBD2
cdr3_aa: CASSAVSGLAGGWEQFF

v_call: TRBV7-9
clone_size: many
cdr3_length: 15
j_call: TRBJ1-5
d_call: TRBD1
cdr3_aa: CASSAQGLGNQPQHF

v_call: TRBV5-1
clone_size: -
cdr3_length: 14
j_call: TRBJ2-2
d_call: -
cdr3_aa: CASSLERNTGELFF

v_call: TRBV27
clone_size: many
cdr3_length: 13
j_call: TRBJ2-2
d_call: -
cdr3_aa: CASSLQSLGELFF

v_call: TRBV30
clone_size: -
cdr3_length: 17
j_call: TRBJ1-2
d_call: -
cdr3_aa: CAWGYGRMSPSHYGYTF

v_call: TRBV4-1
clone_size: -
cdr3_length: 17
j_call: TRBJ2-3
d_call: -
cdr3_aa: CASSQDILALSTDTQYF

v_call: TRBV9
clone_size: -
cdr3_length: 13
j_call: TRBJ2-2
d_call: -
cdr3_aa: CASSVVSGGELFF